This note documents a single T cell receptor (beta chain) sequence. The antigen remains undetermined. There are 14 residues in the CDR3. V was pared by 5 bases and J by 0 bases, with 4 bases of the junction left unmatched. Germline V gives CDR1 SGHDT, CDR2 YYEEEE. The source of the sample is a study of T cells after posttransplantation cyclophosphamide. Clones were sequenced by immunoSEQ multiplex PCR, and TCRdb holds only the in-frame ones, with some missing. The sample carries about 32,000 clones, around 90% recorded once. General study results and limits: Later blood repertoires were often dominated by clones from the donor CD8+ memory compartment. After PTCy, TRB diversity resembled that of CNI/methotrexate controls.

Cells defined as naive were viable CD3+CD4+ or CD3+CD8+ and CCR7+CD45RA+CD45RO-CD95-CD27+CD28+. Peripheral blood was collected from the related graft donor on the marrow donation day. Material: naive CD4+ T cells sorted from blood. The TCR was taken from a man aged 25 to 40 in good health and a related stem cell transplant donor. The chain uses TRBV5-6 and TRBJ2-5, with TRBD1 matching over 7 bases. CDR3 sequence reads: CASSPTGYQETQYF. As DNA, the CDR3 is TGTGCCAGCAGTCCGACAGGGTACCAAGAGACCCAGTACTTC.